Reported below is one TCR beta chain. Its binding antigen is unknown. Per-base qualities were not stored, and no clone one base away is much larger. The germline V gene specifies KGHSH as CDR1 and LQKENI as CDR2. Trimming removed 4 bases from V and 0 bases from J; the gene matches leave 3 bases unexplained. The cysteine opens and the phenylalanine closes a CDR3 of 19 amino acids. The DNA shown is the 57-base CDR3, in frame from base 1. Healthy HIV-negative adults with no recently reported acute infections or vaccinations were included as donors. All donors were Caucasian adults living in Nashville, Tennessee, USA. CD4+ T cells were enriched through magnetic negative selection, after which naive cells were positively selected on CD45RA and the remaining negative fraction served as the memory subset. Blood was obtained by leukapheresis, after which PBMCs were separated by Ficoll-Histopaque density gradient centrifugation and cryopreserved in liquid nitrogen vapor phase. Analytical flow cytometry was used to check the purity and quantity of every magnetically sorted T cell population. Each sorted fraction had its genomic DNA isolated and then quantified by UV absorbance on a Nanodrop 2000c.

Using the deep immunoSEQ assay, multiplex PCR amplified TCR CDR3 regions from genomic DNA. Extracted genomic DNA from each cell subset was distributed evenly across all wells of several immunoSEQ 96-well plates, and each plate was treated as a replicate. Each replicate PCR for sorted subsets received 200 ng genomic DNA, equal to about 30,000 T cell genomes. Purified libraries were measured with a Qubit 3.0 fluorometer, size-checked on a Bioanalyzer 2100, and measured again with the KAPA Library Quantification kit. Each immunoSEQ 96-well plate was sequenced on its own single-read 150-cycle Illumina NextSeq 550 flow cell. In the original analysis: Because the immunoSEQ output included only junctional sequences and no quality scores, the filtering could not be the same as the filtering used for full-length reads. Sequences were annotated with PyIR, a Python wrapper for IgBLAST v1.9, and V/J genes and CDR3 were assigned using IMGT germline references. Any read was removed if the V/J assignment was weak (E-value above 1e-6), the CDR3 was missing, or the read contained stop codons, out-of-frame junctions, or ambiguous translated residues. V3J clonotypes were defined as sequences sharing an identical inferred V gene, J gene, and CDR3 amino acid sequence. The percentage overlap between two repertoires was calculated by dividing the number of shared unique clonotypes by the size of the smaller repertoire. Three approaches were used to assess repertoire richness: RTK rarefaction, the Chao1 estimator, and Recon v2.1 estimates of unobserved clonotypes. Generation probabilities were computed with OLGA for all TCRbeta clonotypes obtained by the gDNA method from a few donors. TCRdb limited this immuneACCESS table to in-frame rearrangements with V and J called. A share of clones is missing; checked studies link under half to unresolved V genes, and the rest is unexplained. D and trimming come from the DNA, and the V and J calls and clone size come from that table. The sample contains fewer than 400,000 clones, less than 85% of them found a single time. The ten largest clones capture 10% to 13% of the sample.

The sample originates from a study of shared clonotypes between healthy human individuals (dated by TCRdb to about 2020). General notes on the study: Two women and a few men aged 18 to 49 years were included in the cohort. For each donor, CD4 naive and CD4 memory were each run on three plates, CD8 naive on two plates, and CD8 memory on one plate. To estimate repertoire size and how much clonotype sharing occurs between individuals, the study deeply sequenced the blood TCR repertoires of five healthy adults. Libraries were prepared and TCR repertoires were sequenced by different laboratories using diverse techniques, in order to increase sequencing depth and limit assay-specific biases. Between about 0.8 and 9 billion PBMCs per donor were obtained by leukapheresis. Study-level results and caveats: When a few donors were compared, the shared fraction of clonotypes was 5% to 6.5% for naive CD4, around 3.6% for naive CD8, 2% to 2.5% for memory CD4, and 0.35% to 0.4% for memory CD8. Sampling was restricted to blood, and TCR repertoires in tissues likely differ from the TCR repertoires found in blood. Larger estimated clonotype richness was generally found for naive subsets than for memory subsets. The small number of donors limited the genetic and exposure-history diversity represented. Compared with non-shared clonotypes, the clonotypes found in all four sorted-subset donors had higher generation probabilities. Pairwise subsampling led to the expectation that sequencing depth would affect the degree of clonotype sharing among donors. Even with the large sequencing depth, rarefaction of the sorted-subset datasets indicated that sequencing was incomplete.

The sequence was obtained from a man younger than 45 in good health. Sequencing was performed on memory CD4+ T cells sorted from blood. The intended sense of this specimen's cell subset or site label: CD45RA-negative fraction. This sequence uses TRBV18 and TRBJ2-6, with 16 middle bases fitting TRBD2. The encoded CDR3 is CASSLGTSGRASGANVLTF. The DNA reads TGTGCCAGCTCACTCGGGACTAGCGGGAGGGCCTCTGGGGCCAACGTCCTGACTTTC.